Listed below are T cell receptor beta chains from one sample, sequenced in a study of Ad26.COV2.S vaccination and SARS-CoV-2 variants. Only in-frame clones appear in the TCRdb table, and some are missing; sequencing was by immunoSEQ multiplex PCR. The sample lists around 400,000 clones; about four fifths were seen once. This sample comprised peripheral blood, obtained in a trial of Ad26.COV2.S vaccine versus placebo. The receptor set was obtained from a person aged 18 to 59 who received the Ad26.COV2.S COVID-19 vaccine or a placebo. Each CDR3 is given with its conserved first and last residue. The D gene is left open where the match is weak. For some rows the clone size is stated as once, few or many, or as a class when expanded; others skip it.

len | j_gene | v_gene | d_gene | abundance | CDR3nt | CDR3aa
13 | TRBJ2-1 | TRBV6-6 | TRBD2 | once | TGTGCCTCCAGGACTAGCGGGAGTGGTGAGCAGTTCTTC | CASRTSGSGEQFF
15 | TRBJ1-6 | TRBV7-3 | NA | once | TGTGCCAGCAGCTTAACGATCGCGGGGGATTCACCCCTCCACTTT | CASSLTIAGDSPLHF
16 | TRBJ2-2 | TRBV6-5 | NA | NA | TGTGCCAGCAGTTACTCGCCACAGACGAACACCGGGGAGCTGTTTTTT | CASSYSPQTNTGELFF
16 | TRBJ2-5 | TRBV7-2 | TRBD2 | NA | TGTGCCAGCAGCTTATCAACCGGGGGGGCGTTTGAGACCCAGTACTTC | CASSLSTGGAFETQYF
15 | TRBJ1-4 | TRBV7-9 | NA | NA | TGTGCCAGCAGCCTGATCCGGGACGAGAAGGAAAAACTGTTTTTT | CASSLIRDEKEKLFF
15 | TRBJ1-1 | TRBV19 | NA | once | TGTGCCAGTACTATAACGTTCGGGGGGGCGGCTGAAGCTTTCTTT | CASTITFGGAAEAFF
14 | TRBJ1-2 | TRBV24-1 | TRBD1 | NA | TGTGCCACCAGTGATGGGGACAGGGTGGGGGGCTACACCTTC | CATSDGDRVGGYTF
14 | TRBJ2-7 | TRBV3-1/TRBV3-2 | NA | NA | TGTGCCAGCAGCCGGGGCGGCGGGTCCTACGAGCAGTACTTC | CASSRGGGSYEQYF
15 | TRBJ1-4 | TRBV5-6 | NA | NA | TGTGCCAGCAGCCTCAGGGCCTCCTACGAGGAAAAACTGTTTTTT | CASSLRASYEEKLFF
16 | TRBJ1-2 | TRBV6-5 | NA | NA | TGTGCCAGCAGTTGGTCCCGTAGGGGGGCTGACAATGGCTACACCTTC | CASSWSRRGADNGYTF
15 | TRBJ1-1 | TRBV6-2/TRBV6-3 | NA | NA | TGTGCCAGCAGTTACCCCGAGGGGGGTAACACTGAAGCTTTCTTT | CASSYPEGGNTEAFF
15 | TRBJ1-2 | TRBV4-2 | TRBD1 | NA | TGTGCCAGCAGCCAAGATCAGGGGGATAGGGTTGGCTACACCTTC | CASSQDQGDRVGYTF
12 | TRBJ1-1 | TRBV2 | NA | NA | TGTGCCAGCAGTGGGACCGTTACTGGGGCTTTCTTT | CASSGTVTGAFF
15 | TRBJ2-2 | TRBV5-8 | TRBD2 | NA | TGTGCCAGCAGCTTGTCCAGCGGGGAAACCGGGGAGCTGTTTTTT | CASSLSSGETGELFF
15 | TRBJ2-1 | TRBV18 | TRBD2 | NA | TGTGCCAGCTCACCCCTAGCGGGGGCCGACAATGAGCAGTTCTTC | CASSPLAGADNEQFF
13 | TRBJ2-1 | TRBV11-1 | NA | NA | TGTGCCAGCAGCTTAGAAGAATACAATGAGCAGTTCTTC | CASSLEEYNEQFF
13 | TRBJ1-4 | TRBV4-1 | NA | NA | TGCGCCAGCAGCCTCGCCCTTTCCGAAAAACTGTTTTTT | CASSLALSEKLFF
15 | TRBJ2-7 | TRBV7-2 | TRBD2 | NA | TGTGCCAGCAGCTTAGGTGCGGGGGGGCCTGGCGAGCAGTACTTC | CASSLGAGGPGEQYF
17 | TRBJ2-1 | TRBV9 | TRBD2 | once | TGTGCCAGCAGCGTAGAGGCTGGGACTAGCGGTTTCAATGAGCAGTTCTTC | CASSVEAGTSGFNEQFF
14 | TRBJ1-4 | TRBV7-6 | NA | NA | TGTGCCAGCAGCTTAATAGGGGAGGGGGAAAAACTGTTTTTT | CASSLIGEGEKLFF
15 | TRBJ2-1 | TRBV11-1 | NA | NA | TGTGCCAGCGCCGGGGGAATAGCGGCCTACAATGAGCAGTTCTTC | CASAGGIAAYNEQFF
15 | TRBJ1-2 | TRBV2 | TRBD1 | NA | TGTGCCAGCAGTCAGGACAGGGGGGCAGTTTATGGCTACACCTTC | CASSQDRGAVYGYTF
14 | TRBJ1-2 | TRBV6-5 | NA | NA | TGTGCCAGCAGCAAAGGGTACAGTTACTATGGCTACACCTTC | CASSKGYSYYGYTF
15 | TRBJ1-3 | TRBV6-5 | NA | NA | TGTGCCAGCAGGTCCCGAACAGGGTCAGGAAACACCATATATTTT | CASRSRTGSGNTIYF
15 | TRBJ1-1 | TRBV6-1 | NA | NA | TGTGCCAGCAGTGAACGGGACCGAAGGGGCACTGAAGCTTTCTTT | CASSERDRRGTEAFF
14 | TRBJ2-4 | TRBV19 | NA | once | TGTGCCAGTACCCCCCGTGGCCTAGGAAACATTCAGTACTTC | CASTPRGLGNIQYF
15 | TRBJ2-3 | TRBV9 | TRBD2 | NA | TGTGCCAGCAACCGAGCGGGGGGTTTCACAGATACGCAGTATTTT | CASNRAGGFTDTQYF
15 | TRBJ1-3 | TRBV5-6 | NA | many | TGTGCCAGCAGCTTGGCCGTTCACTCTGGAAACACCATATATTTT | CASSLAVHSGNTIYF
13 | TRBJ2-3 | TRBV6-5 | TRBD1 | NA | TGTGCCGGGAGACAGGGGGCTCGAGGTACGCAGTATTTT | CAGRQGARGTQYF
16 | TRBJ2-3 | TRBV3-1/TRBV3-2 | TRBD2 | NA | TGTGCCAGCAGCCAAGACAGAGCGGGAGGATGGGATACGCAGTATTTT | CASSQDRAGGWDTQYF
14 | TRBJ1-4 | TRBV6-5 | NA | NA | TGTGCCAGCAGACGTTTAGGGGTTAATGAAAAACTGTTTTTT | CASRRLGVNEKLFF
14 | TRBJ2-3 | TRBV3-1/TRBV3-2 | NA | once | TGTGCCAGCAGCCAAATGGTCGGCACAGATACGCAGTATTTT | CASSQMVGTDTQYF
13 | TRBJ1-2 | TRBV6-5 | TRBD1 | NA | TGTGCCAGCAGGCCGGGGACAGACTATGGCTACACCTTC | CASRPGTDYGYTF
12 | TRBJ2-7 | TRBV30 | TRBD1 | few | TGTGCCGGGAACAGGGGGAGCTACGAGCAGTACTTC | CAGNRGSYEQYF
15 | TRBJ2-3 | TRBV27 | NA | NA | TGTGCCAGCAGTCCAACTAGCTGGGGCACAGATACGCAGTATTTT | CASSPTSWGTDTQYF
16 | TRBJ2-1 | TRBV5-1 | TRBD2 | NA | TGCGCCAGCAGCTTGGTCCCGACTAGCGGATACAATGAGCAGTTCTTC | CASSLVPTSGYNEQFF